These 21 T cell receptor beta chains came from one sample sequenced in a study of shared clonotypes between healthy human individuals. Generated by immunoSEQ multiplex PCR, the TCRdb table keeps only in-frame clones and is missing some. The sample contains roughly 1,600,000 clones, approximately 98.5% of which appear only once. The sample comprised naive CD4+ T cells sorted from blood. Subset denoted: CD45RA+ positively selected. Source of these receptors: a man aged 30-40 years in good health.

The chain has TRBV14 and TRBJ1-5; D remains ambiguous. The CDR3 contains 18 residues. The V gene's germline CDR1 is SGHDN and CDR2 FVKESK. V lost 6 bases and J lost 0, with 21 bases in between. The CDR3 region is CASRRSFRRLLSNQPQHF. For the CDR3, the DNA is TGTGCCAGCAGAAGGTCATTCAGGCGTCTCCTTAGCAATCAGCCCCAGCATTTT.

The rearrangement links TRBV7-2 to TRBJ1-5, with D uncertain. Germline CDR1 reads SGHTA; CDR2 reads FQGNSA. CDR3 size: 14 residues. The V end was cut by 1 base, the J end by 6 bases, with 10 bases between. The CDR3 loop is CASSLEMTIQPQHF. The CDR3 DNA is TGTGCCAGCAGCTTAGAGATGACCATTCAGCCCCAGCATTTT.

The rearrangement joins TRBV6-1 to TRBJ2-7, with 10 bases lining up with TRBD2. Losses at the gene ends were 2 bases for V and 6 bases for J; bases not matched to a gene: 4. The CDR3 sequence is 14 residues long. Germline V gene data show CDR1 as MNHNS and CDR2 as SASEGT. CDR3 DNA sequence: TGTGCCAGCAGTGAAAGGCCTAGCGGGAGCGAGCAGTACTTC. It is translated as CASSERPSGSEQYF.

V and J are TRBV29-1 and TRBJ2-1; D could derive from TRBD1 or TRBD2 (6 bases each). The CDR3 sequence is 17 residues long. The germline gives CDR1 SQVTM, CDR2 ANQGSEA. Trimming took off 2 bases at V and 4 bases at J, with 21 bases between the two ends. CDR3 loop: CSVELGGRGVSYNEQFF. Here the CDR3 DNA reads TGCAGCGTTGAATTGGGGGGCAGGGGCGTATCTTACAATGAGCAGTTCTTC.

The rearrangement uses TRBV19 and TRBJ2-2; 7 bases are a match to TRBD1. The V gene end was trimmed by 6 bases and the J gene end by 6 bases; junction bases not matched to a gene: 7. This CDR3 is built from 14 residues. Germline V gives CDR1 LNHDA, CDR2 SQIVND (reference sequence). CDR3: CASSTGAPPGELFF. Written as DNA, the CDR3 is TGTGCCAGTAGCACAGGGGCCCCCCCCGGGGAGCTGTTTTTT. Variable domain in full (rest from reference TRBV19 and TRBJ2-2): DGGITQSPKYLFRKEGQNVTLSCEQNLNHDAMYWYRQDPGQGLRLIYYSQIVNDFQKGDIAEGYSVSREKKESFPLTVTSAQKNPTAFYLCASSTGAPPGELFFGEGSRLTVL.

J is TRBJ2-1 and V is TRBV19; the match to TRBD2 covers 16 bases. Trimming at V came to 6 bases and at J to 8 bases, leaving 4 bases not matched to a gene. The CDR3 is 15 residues long. CDR1 and CDR2 from the germline V gene are LNHDA and SQIVND (reference sequence). CDR3 amino acids: CASRGLAGGPYEQFF. DNA for the CDR3: TGTGCCAGTAGGGGACTAGCGGGAGGGCCTTATGAGCAGTTCTTC. Full variable domain (remainder filled in from reference TRBV19 and TRBJ2-1): DGGITQSPKYLFRKEGQNVTLSCEQNLNHDAMYWYRQDPGQGLRLIYYSQIVNDFQKGDIAEGYSVSREKKESFPLTVTSAQKNPTAFYLCASRGLAGGPYEQFFGPGTRLTVL.

This rearrangement joins TRBV7-2 to TRBJ1-4; a weak D match, TRBD1 (5 bases). Per the germline V gene, CDR1 is SGHTA and CDR2 is FQGNSA. This CDR3 has 15 amino acids. The V end lost 1 base, the J end lost 8 bases, and 14 bases lay between the germline ends. CDR3 DNA: TGTGCCAGCAGCTTAGTCATGCGTTGGGACGAAAAACTGTTTTTT. Amino acids: CASSLVMRWDEKLFF.

The rearrangement joins TRBV6-1 to TRBJ2-7, with 8 nucleotides matching TRBD1. The CDR3 has 15 residues. Germline assignment: CDR1 MNHNS and CDR2 SASEGT. Trimming at V came to 2 bases and at J to 4 bases, leaving 7 bases not matched to a gene. The CDR3 DNA sequence: TGTGCCAGCAGTGAATTCGATAACAGGGGGTACGAGCAGTACTTC. Residues: CASSEFDNRGYEQYF.

Here the CDR3 DNA reads TGTGCCAGCAGTTACGACAGGGGGGCCCACGAGCAGTACTTC. Amino acid sequence: CASSYDRGAHEQYF. The chain links TRBV6-5 to TRBJ2-7, with 9 bases fitting TRBD1. Losses at the gene ends were 2 bases for V and 5 bases for J; bases not matched to a gene: 4. This CDR3 is built from 14 residues. Germline assignment: CDR1 MNHEY and CDR2 SVGAGI.

The chain is built from TRBV28 and TRBJ2-1, with 9 bases aligning to TRBD2. Germline CDR1 and CDR2: MDHEN and SYDVKM. The CDR3 covers 15 residues. The J segment lost 5 bases and the V segment lost 5 bases, leaving 7 bases of the junction unmatched. The CDR3 sequence: CASSQTSGNNNEQFF. CDR3 DNA: TGTGCCAGCAGTCAGACTAGCGGTAATAACAATGAGCAGTTCTTC.

The CDR3: CASSPRGGAAYEQYF. The CDR3 DNA reads as TGTGCCAGCAGCCCTCGGGGCGGGGCGGCCTACGAGCAGTACTTC. This chain uses TRBV11-3 with TRBJ2-7; D perhaps matches TRBD2 (6 bases). V was pared by 5 bases and J by 2 bases, with 16 bases between. Per germline, CDR1 SGHNT and CDR2 YENEEA. The length of the CDR3 is 15 residues.

The chain links TRBV4-1 to TRBJ1-5; 9 bases are shared with TRBD1. V was pared by 1 base and J by 0 bases, with 7 bases of the junction left unmatched. Germline V gives CDR1 MGHRA, CDR2 YSYEKL. The CDR3 has 18 residues. The CDR3 nucleotides are TGCGCCAGCAGCCAAGCTACAGGGGGCCTAAGTAGCAATCAGCCCCAGCATTTT. It specifies CASSQATGGLSSNQPQHF.

The chain combines TRBV21-1 with TRBJ2-7; the D call in the table, TRBD2, was not verified against the DNA. TRBV21-1 is designated a pseudogene. This CDR3 region has 17 residues. CDR3 amino acids: CASSRRDRLAGIYEQYF. As DNA, the CDR3 is TGTGCCAGCAGCAGAAGAGATCGACTAGCGGGGATCTACGAGCAGTACTTC.

The chain links TRBV5-4 to TRBJ2-5, with TRBD1 matching over 10 bases. Germline lookup yields CDR1 SGHNT and CDR2 YYREEE (reference sequence). The CDR3 totals 16 residues. V lost 0 bases to trimming and J lost 6 bases; unmatched junction nucleotides: 8. For the CDR3, the DNA is TGTGCCAGCAGCTTGGTGACAGGGGGCATGGGGAAGACCCAGTACTTC. Its translation is CASSLVTGGMGKTQYF.

This chain links TRBV20-1 with TRBJ1-3; TRBD1 is a possible D gene (5 bases). This CDR3 is built from 11 residues. Per germline, CDR1 DFQATT and CDR2 SNEGSKA (reference sequence). V was shortened by 6 bases and J by 6 bases, with 9 bases between the two germline ends. Here the CDR3 DNA reads TGCAGTGCGAAACAGGCAAACACCATATATTTT. Amino acids: CSAKQANTIYF.

The chain couples TRBV23-1 to TRBJ2-7; 10 nucleotides agree with TRBD1. TRBV23-1 is identified as an open reading frame with a role that is uncertain. Trimming at V came to 4 bases and at J to 2 bases, leaving 2 bases not matched to a gene. The CDR3 contains 14 residues. The CDR3 nucleotides read TGCGCCAGCAGTCGGGACAGGGGTGCCTACGAGCAGTACTTC. As protein: CASSRDRGAYEQYF.

This clone was seen a single time. CDR3 in DNA: TGTGCCAGCAGCGTAGATTTTAGGGGTTCTGGAAACACCATATATTTT. This translates into CASSVDFRGSGNTIYF. The chain is built from TRBV9 and TRBJ1-3; D is perhaps TRBD1 (5 bases). Deletions cut 0 bases from V and 1 base from J, with 11 bases between. CDR1 is SGDLS and CDR2 is YYNGEE in the germline V gene. The CDR3 has 16 residues.

The V gene is TRBV7-9, the J gene TRBJ2-1, with D uncertain. V was trimmed by 0 bases and J by 2 bases, leaving 8 bases between them. CDR3 length: 15 amino acids. CDR1 is SEHNR and CDR2 is FQNEAQ in the germline V gene (reference sequence). CDR3 bases: TGTGCCAGCAGCTTAGCGGGTAGCACCTACAATGAGCAGTTCTTC. Translating gives CASSLAGSTYNEQFF.

The chain is built from TRBV5-5 and TRBJ2-7, with 8 bases lining up with TRBD1. Trimming removed 4 bases from V and 5 bases from J; junction bases left unmatched: 11. This CDR3 has 15 amino acids. CDR1 SGHKS and CDR2 YYEKEE come from the germline V gene (reference sequence). This CDR3 is CASSDWRQGWHEQYF. The CDR3 nucleotides are TGTGCCAGCAGCGACTGGCGACAGGGGTGGCACGAGCAGTACTTC.

Notes on this clone: Additional DNA sequences in this sample encode the identical CDR3. This chain links TRBV27 with TRBJ2-7; D is uncertain. In germline, CDR1 is MNHEY, CDR2 SMNVEV (reference sequence). This CDR3 spans 11 amino acids. With 4 bases removed from V and 2 bases from J, the gap between germline ends came to 3 bases. The DNA for the CDR3 is TGTGCCAGCAGTTCACCCTACGAGCAGTACTTC. Translated, it gives CASSSPYEQYF.

The V and J genes are TRBV9 and TRBJ2-3, with unresolved D. From germline, CDR1 is SGDLS and CDR2 YYNGEE. The CDR3 extends over 14 amino acids. V lost 0 bases and J 2 bases, leaving 7 bases between the germline ends. The CDR3 sequence: CASSVVWDTDTQYF. CDR3 nucleotide sequence: TGTGCCAGCAGCGTAGTTTGGGACACAGATACGCAGTATTTT.